These 31 T cell receptor beta chains came from one sample sequenced in a study of vaccination and CD4 T cells after COVID-19. These receptors have no known antigen. Stated treatment: roughly 10-day PBMC culture with coronavirus spike peptide pools or control peptides (ViraFEST assay). The assay that was used to sequence DNA from cultured CD4+ T cells was the Oncomine TCR Beta short-read assay. TCRdb ran MiXCR on the PCR reads and lists one entry per CDR3 protein. The sample comprises 8,000 or so distinct CDR3 sequences, 20% of which are singletons, and 20% to 25% rests with the top ten. This specimen consisted of CD4+ T cells from blood, cultured in vitro, obtained after SARS-CoV-2 vaccination. These receptors originate from a human donor who had recovered from COVID-19.

By share, this clonotype counts as medium-sized. The chain links TRBV7-8 to TRBJ1-5, with D unclear. This CDR3 has 14 residues. Trimming took off 4 bases at V and 2 bases at J, with 9 bases between the two ends. Germline CDR1 reads SGHVS; CDR2 reads FQNEAQ. The CDR3 DNA reads TGTGCCAGCAGCTACATGTCCCGCAATCAGCCCCAGCATTTT. This codes for CASSYMSRNQPQHF.

For this clonotype: Sequence at one end of the junction differs from germline and may be a read error. The chain employs TRBV6-5 and TRBJ1-6; D gene unclear. CDR3 size: 15 residues. CDR1 is MNHEY and CDR2 is SVGAGI in the germline V gene. CDR3 amino acids: CASSYSGRNNSSLHF. The CDR3 nucleotides read TGTGCCAGCAGTTACTCGGGCAGGAATAATTCATCCCTCCACTTT.

J is TRBJ2-7 and V is TRBV19; no reliable D call. CDR1 is LNHDA and CDR2 is SQIVND in the germline V gene (reference sequence). V was pared by 4 bases and J by 2 bases, with 15 bases between. This CDR3 comprises 15 residues. The CDR3 reads CASSTSRRGPYEQYF. The CDR3 bases are TGTGCCAGTAGTACTTCCCGGAGAGGCCCCTACGAGCAGTACTTC.

The chain employs TRBV7-2 and TRBJ1-1; D call uncertain. Trimming removed 4 bases from V and 0 bases from J, with 6 bases in between. The CDR3 sequence is 13 residues long. Germline V gene sequence: CDR1 SGHTA, CDR2 FQGNSA. In DNA form, the CDR3 reads TGTGCCAGCAGCTCCCAGATGAACACTGAAGCTTTCTTT. Translating it yields CASSSQMNTEAFF.

This clonotype is medium-sized (0.01 to 0.1%) within its sample. The rearrangement joins TRBV7-2 to TRBJ1-2; D may be TRBD1 (5 bases). The CDR3 length is 14 residues. The V end lost 3 bases, the J end lost 3 bases, and 11 bases lay between the germline ends. CDR1 is SGHTA, CDR2 FQGNSA, per germline. The CDR3 coding sequence is TGTGCCAGCAGCTTCTACAGGACGGACTATGGCTACACCTTC. Encoded protein: CASSFYRTDYGYTF.

The V call is TRBV6-1, the J call TRBJ2-1, with D maybe TRBD2 (5 bases). V lost 6 bases and J lost 12, with 27 bases in between. Germline CDR1 reads MNHNS; CDR2 reads SASEGT. This CDR3 comprises 16 residues. CDR3 residues: CASSPLTADLGVGQFF. The CDR3 DNA sequence: TGTGCCAGCAGCCCACTTACTGCGGACCTCGGGGTGGGGCAGTTCTTC.

This clonotype was seen a few times. This rearrangement joins TRBV19 to TRBJ2-1, with D tentatively TRBD2 (6 bases). Germline CDR1 and CDR2: LNHDA and SQIVND (reference sequence). With 4 bases removed from V and 3 bases from J, the gap between germline ends came to 10 bases. This CDR3 comprises 14 residues. CDR3 sequence reads: CASSKGGDYNEQFF. The CDR3 DNA reads TGTGCCAGTAGTAAAGGCGGGGACTACAATGAGCAGTTCTTC.

The chain joins TRBV7-9 to TRBJ2-2, with 9 bases that match TRBD2. The J segment lost 0 bases and the V segment lost 5 bases, leaving 7 bases of the junction unmatched. CDR3 length: 17 residues. From germline, CDR1 is SEHNR and CDR2 FQNEAQ (reference sequence). In DNA form, the CDR3 reads TGTGCCAGCAGCCGACGACTAGCGGAAGCGAACACCGGGGAGCTGTTTTTT. Its translation is CASSRRLAEANTGELFF.

This clonotype ranks as medium-sized. J is TRBJ2-5 and V is TRBV11-3; possibly TRBD1 or TRBD2 for D (6 bases each). This CDR3 contains 12 residues. The V gene's germline CDR1 is SGHNT and CDR2 YENEEA. Trimming removed 4 bases from V and 5 bases from J, with 8 bases in between. The CDR3 loop reads CASSSGAETQYF. The DNA of the CDR3 is TGTGCCAGCAGCTCGGGGGCCGAGACCCAGTACTTC. The full variable domain, its missing parts supplied by reference TRBV11-3 and TRBJ2-5, is EAGVVQSPRYKIIEKKQPVAFWCNPISGHNTLYWYLQNLGQGPELLIRYENEEAVDDSQLPKDRFSAERLKGVDSTLKIQPAELGDSAVYLCASSSGAETQYFGPGTRLLVL.

The chain carries TRBV5-1 and TRBJ2-7; TRBD2 matches at 8 bases. Germline loops: CDR1 SGHRS, CDR2 YFSETQ. CDR3 length: 16 residues. With 0 bases clipped from V and 2 bases from J, the junction kept 7 bases outside the gene matches. CDR3 sequence (DNA): TGCGCCAGCAGCTTGGAACCTAGCGGGTCGACCTACGAGCAGTACTTC. This gives the protein CASSLEPSGSTYEQYF.

The V and J genes are TRBV5-6 and TRBJ2-1; D unclear. The CDR3 totals 9 residues. Per the germline V gene, CDR1 is SGHDT and CDR2 is YYEEEE. V was pared by 7 bases and J by 7 bases, with 3 bases between. CDR3 sequence reads: CASRNEQFF. CDR3 bases: TGTGCCAGCCGTAATGAGCAGTTCTTC.

By share, this clonotype counts as medium-sized. The chain is built from TRBV20-1 and TRBJ2-2; 7 bases agree with TRBD1. After removal of 6 bases from V and 6 bases from J, the junction contained 7 bases not matched to a gene. The CDR3 runs to 13 residues. Germline V gives CDR1 DFQATT, CDR2 SNEGSKA (reference sequence). CDR3 nucleotides: TGCAGTGCACGGGACAGAGAGGCCGGGGAGCTGTTTTTT. Translation gives CSARDREAGELFF.

By share, this clonotype ranks as medium-sized. J is TRBJ2-7 and V is TRBV6-5; 8 bases match TRBD1. The ends lost 4 bases at V and 4 bases at J; junction bases unmatched: 12. The germline V gene has CDR1 MNHEY and CDR2 SVGAGI. CDR3 length equals 16 residues. The chain's CDR3 is CASSLWGGQGAYEQYF. The CDR3 bases are TGTGCCAGCAGTTTGTGGGGAGGCCAGGGGGCATACGAGCAGTACTTC.

This clonotype is termed medium-sized. The chain combines TRBV6-5 with TRBJ1-6; weak D call: TRBD1 (5 bases). The V gene lost 2 bases and the J gene lost 9 bases, with 23 bases spanning the gap. There are 18 residues in the CDR3. CDR1 and CDR2 from the germline V gene are MNHEY and SVGAGI. CDR3 protein: CASSYSRLLAGRSSPLHF. CDR3 coding DNA: TGTGCCAGCAGTTACAGTCGGCTACTGGCGGGGCGAAGTTCACCCCTCCACTTT.

Relative to its sample, this clonotype is medium-sized. The V gene is TRBV7-6, the J gene TRBJ2-1; 8 nucleotides line up with TRBD2. The V and J ends lost 2 bases and 7 bases, in that order; junction bases with no gene match: 4. CDR3 size: 14 residues. Germline CDR1 is SGHVS and CDR2 is FNYEAQ. CDR3 bases: TGTGCCAGCAGCTTAATGACGGGAGGGAATGAGCAGTTCTTC. Its translation is CASSLMTGGNEQFF. Filled out from reference TRBV7-6 and TRBJ2-1, the complete variable domain reads GAGVSQSPRYKVTKRGQDVALRCDPISGHVSLYWYRQALGQGPEFLTYFNYEAQQDKSGLPNDRFSAERPEGSISTLTIQRTEQRDSAMYRCASSLMTGGNEQFFGPGTRLTVL.

This clonotype was observed a handful of times. The CDR3 region is CASSLLGGAGETQYF. The CDR3 nucleotides are TGTGCCAGCAGTTTACTCGGGGGGGCCGGTGAGACCCAGTACTTC. This chain links TRBV12-3 or TRBV12-4 with TRBJ2-5; 8 nucleotides match TRBD2. The J segment lost 5 bases and the V segment lost 2 bases, leaving 7 bases of the junction unmatched. This CDR3 region has 15 residues.

V usage is TRBV27 and J usage is TRBJ1-2; D uncertain. Trimming took off 7 bases at V and 2 bases at J, with 17 bases between the two ends. Germline values: CDR1 MNHEY, CDR2 SMNVEV (reference sequence). The CDR3 has 15 amino acids. The CDR3 spells CASKPYQQPNYGYTF. The CDR3 DNA follows: TGTGCCAGCAAACCCTACCAACAGCCGAACTATGGCTACACCTTC.

The rearrangement uses TRBV5-4 and TRBJ2-5; 12 bases fit TRBD2. V lost 1 base and J lost 9; bases outside the gene matches: 13. Germline lookup yields CDR1 SGHNT and CDR2 YYREEE (reference sequence). CDR3 length: 17 amino acids. The CDR3 spells CASSLSPTSGRPLPQYF. In nucleotides, the CDR3 is TGTGCCAGCAGCTTGTCCCCGACTAGCGGGAGACCCCTACCCCAGTACTTC.

The chain joins TRBV11-2 to TRBJ1-2; D may be TRBD1 (5 bases). This CDR3 contains 12 residues. CDR1 and CDR2 (germline): SGHAT, FQNNGV. Trimming shortened V by 5 bases and J by 3 bases, and 7 bases separated the two germline ends. As DNA, the CDR3 is TGTGCCAGCAGCCAGACAGACTATGGCTACACCTTC. Translation: CASSQTDYGYTF.

The CDR3 region is CASSLEQANTEAFF. CDR3 in DNA: TGTGCCAGCAGCTTAGAGCAAGCGAACACTGAAGCTTTCTTT. The genes are TRBV7-9 and TRBJ1-1; D gene uncertain. V was cut by 1 base and J by 1 base, with 7 bases left in between. The CDR3 sequence is 14 residues long. The germline gives CDR1 SEHNR, CDR2 FQNEAQ (reference sequence).

This clonotype is deemed medium-sized. V and J are TRBV20-1 and TRBJ2-3, with D uncertain. The CDR3 extends over 12 amino acids. Per germline, CDR1 DFQATT and CDR2 SNEGSKA (reference sequence). The V end was cut by 5 bases, the J end by 3 bases, with 9 bases between. In nucleotides, the CDR3 is TGCAGTGCTCTAGAGGATACAGATACGCAGTATTTT. Translation gives CSALEDTDTQYF.

The gene calls are TRBV11-2 and TRBJ1-2; 7 nucleotides match TRBD1. This CDR3 is built from 14 residues. The V gene's germline CDR1 is SGHAT and CDR2 FQNNGV. Losses at the gene ends were 6 bases for V and 4 bases for J; bases not matched to a gene: 8. CDR3 amino acids: CASSPRQGGYGYTF. CDR3 DNA: TGTGCCAGCAGTCCACGACAGGGCGGCTATGGCTACACCTTC.

The chain links TRBV6-2 or TRBV6-3 to TRBJ1-1; 7 bases align to TRBD1. The germline V gene encodes CDR1 MNHEY and CDR2 SVGEGT. The CDR3 loop spans 12 amino acids. V shed 3 bases, J shed 8 bases, and the junction held 3 bases outside the gene matches. As DNA, the CDR3 is TGTGCCAGCAGTTATTGGGACAGAGAAGCTTTCTTT. This translates into CASSYWDREAFF.

In its sample, this clonotype was seen a few times. The V call is TRBV15, the J call TRBJ1-3, with D maybe TRBD1 (6 bases). The CDR3 spans 16 residues. Germline CDR1 and CDR2: LNHNV and YYDKDF (reference sequence). V lost 0 bases to trimming and J lost 0 bases, with 9 bases between them. CDR3 in DNA: TGTGCCACCAGCAGAGATCAACAGGGCTCTGGAAACACCATATATTTT. Its protein is CATSRDQQGSGNTIYF.

In its sample, this clonotype ranks as medium-sized (0.01 to 0.1%). The J gene is TRBJ1-1, the V gene TRBV20-1; D is ambiguous. Germline CDR1 DFQATT, CDR2 SNEGSKA (reference sequence). CDR3 length: 13 residues. V lost 1 base and J lost 6, with 12 bases in between. The CDR3 DNA is TGCAGTGCTAGAGGGGGTCAGGACCCTGAAGCTTTCTTT. This encodes CSARGGQDPEAFF.

This clonotype was seen a few times. The V gene is TRBV21-1, the J gene TRBJ2-3. TRBV21-1 is given as a pseudogene. The CDR3 extends over 14 amino acids. The DNA for the CDR3 is TGTGCCAGCAGCAAAGGGGGTTGTCCAGATACGCAGTATTTT. Amino acid sequence: CASSKGGCPDTQYF.

This clonotype has just a few counts. This chain joins TRBV28 and TRBJ2-1; 11 bases align to TRBD1. The CDR3 totals 17 residues. Germline V gives CDR1 MDHEN, CDR2 SYDVKM. V trimming: 7 bases; J trimming: 2 bases; junction bases outside the gene matches: 10. CDR3 sequence reads: CASMTGTGGLTYNEQFF. The CDR3 DNA reads as TGTGCCAGCATGACCGGGACAGGGGGTCTCACCTACAATGAGCAGTTCTTC. Supplemented by reference TRBV28 and TRBJ2-1, the full variable domain reads DVKVTQSSRYLVKRTGEKVFLECVQDMDHENMFWYRQDPGLGLRLIYFSYDVKMKEKGDIPEGYSVSREKKERFSLILESASTNQTSMYLCASMTGTGGLTYNEQFFGPGTRLTVL.

This clonotype was observed a single time. The chain is built from TRBV15 and TRBJ2-5; TRBD1 matches at 9 bases. With V trimmed by 3 bases and J by 14 bases, 13 bases remained unmatched. This CDR3 region has 14 residues. Germline CDR1 reads LNHNV; CDR2 reads YYDKDF (reference sequence). The CDR3 DNA reads TGTGCCACCAGCAGTCATCGAGCTCGGGACAGGGCCTACTTC. Its protein is CATSSHRARDRAYF.

This clonotype is medium-sized in the sample. This chain connects TRBV27 to TRBJ2-7; possible D gene TRBD2, 6 bases. CDR3 size: 16 residues. CDR1 is MNHEY, CDR2 SMNVEV, per germline (reference sequence). V was trimmed by 0 bases and J by 3 bases, leaving 15 bases between them. Written as DNA, the CDR3 is TGTGCCAGCAGTTTATCCCTCCCGGGACTTGGCTACGAGCAGTACTTC. It encodes CASSLSLPGLGYEQYF.

This rearrangement joins TRBV2 to TRBJ1-1; TRBD1 matches 8 bases. Per the germline V gene, CDR1 is SNHLY and CDR2 is FYNNEI. The CDR3 has 14 amino acids. V was clipped by 7 bases and J by 7 bases; unmatched bases: 11. The CDR3 coding sequence is TGTGCCAGCATGCGAGGACAGGGAGGGATTGAAGCTTTCTTT. Translating gives CASMRGQGGIEAFF.

This clonotype is medium-sized. The J gene is TRBJ1-2, the V gene TRBV28; D is undetermined. Germline CDR1 is MDHEN and CDR2 is SYDVKM. The CDR3 loop spans 12 amino acids. V shed 3 bases and J shed 5 bases, with 7 bases lying between them. The CDR3 reads CASSLGPYGYTF. The CDR3 DNA sequence: TGTGCCAGCAGTTTGGGCCCATATGGCTACACCTTC.